The source of this T cell receptor beta chain is a study of response to subunit inactivated influenza vaccine. Whole-study findings and limits: The study's authors posited that every seasonal influenza vaccination enlists few new T cells.

A few counts support this clonotype. Its cognate antigen is unknown. The CDR3 consists of 12 residues. V shed 6 bases and J shed 0 bases, with 7 bases lying between them. CDR1 and CDR2 from the germline V gene are SQVTM and ANQGSEA. One entry per CDR3 protein, called by TCRdb with MiXCR from the RT-PCR reads. This sample carries 600,000 to 850,000 distinct CDR3 sequences, around 15% of them seen once, and the ten largest clones take 6% to 9.5%. The chain links TRBV29-1 to TRBJ2-3; D not certain. This specimen was PBMCs from blood, taken 14 days before vaccination. The source is a man between 50 and 59 years old who received an inactivated influenza vaccine. The CDR3 region is CSVADSTDTQYF. The CDR3 bases are TGCAGCGTCGCTGACAGCACAGATACGCAGTATTTT.